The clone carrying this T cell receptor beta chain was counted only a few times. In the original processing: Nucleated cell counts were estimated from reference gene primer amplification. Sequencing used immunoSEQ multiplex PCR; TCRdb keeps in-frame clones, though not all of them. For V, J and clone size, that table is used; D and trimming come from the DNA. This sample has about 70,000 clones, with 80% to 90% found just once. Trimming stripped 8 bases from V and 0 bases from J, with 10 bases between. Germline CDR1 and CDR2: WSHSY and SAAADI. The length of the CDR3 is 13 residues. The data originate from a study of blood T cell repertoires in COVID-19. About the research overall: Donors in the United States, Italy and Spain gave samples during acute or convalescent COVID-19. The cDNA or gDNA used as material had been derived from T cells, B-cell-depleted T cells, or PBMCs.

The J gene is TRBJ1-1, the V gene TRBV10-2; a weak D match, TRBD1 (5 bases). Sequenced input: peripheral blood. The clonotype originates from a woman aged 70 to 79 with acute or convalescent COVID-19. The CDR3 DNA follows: TGCGCCAGCGCGGGGCAGCTGAACACTGAAGCTTTCTTT. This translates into CASAGQLNTEAFF.